This TCR beta chain was captured by sequencing in a study of cytomegalovirus exposure and HLA in healthy donors. Trimming shortened V by 3 bases and J by 1 base, and 11 bases separated the two germline ends. This CDR3 spans 15 amino acids. Germline lookup yields CDR1 LNHDA and CDR2 SQIVND (reference sequence). Sample share makes this clone large (0.1 to 1%). Antigen unknown. Primers included in the PCR were 60 Vbeta and 13 Jbeta primers. The data were produced by immunoSEQ multiplex PCR, yet TCRdb's version contains in-frame clones alone and is incomplete. The sample lists some 110,000 clones, about 75% occurring once. Study findings and constraints: Per a later analysis, HLA-associated TCR beta chains showed more clonal expansion than other, equally common TCR beta chains. TCR beta V- and J-gene trimming, according to a later analysis, was linked to a missense DCLRE1C variant. The study flagged about 150 TCR beta chains as cytomegalovirus-associated.

The clonotype was recovered from a male donor in good health and CMV-seropositive. The source material was PBMCs. This chain connects TRBV19 to TRBJ2-3; no reliable D call. DNA of the CDR3: TGTGCCAGTAGTATTTTGAGACTTGGCACAGATACGCAGTATTTT. Translation: CASSILRLGTDTQYF.